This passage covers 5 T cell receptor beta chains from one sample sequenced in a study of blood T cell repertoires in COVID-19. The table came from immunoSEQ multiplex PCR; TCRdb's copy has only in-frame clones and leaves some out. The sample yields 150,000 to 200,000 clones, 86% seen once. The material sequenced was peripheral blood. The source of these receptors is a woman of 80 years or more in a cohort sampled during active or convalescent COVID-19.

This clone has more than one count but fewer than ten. For the CDR3, the DNA is TGCGCCAGCAGCTGGAGACCTACAGGGGGAACTACAACTAATGAAAAACTGTTTTTT. Protein product: CASSWRPTGGTTTNEKLFF. The V gene is TRBV5-1, the J gene TRBJ1-4; 8 positions agree with TRBD1. The CDR3 has 19 amino acids. The J segment lost 0 bases and the V segment lost 3 bases, leaving 13 bases of the junction unmatched. Germline CDR1 and CDR2: SGHRS and YFSETQ.

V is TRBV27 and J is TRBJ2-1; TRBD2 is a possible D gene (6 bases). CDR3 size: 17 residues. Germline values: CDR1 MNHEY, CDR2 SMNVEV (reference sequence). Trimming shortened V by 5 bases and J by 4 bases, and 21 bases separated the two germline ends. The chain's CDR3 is CASSPPASAGRYNEQFF. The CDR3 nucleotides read TGTGCCAGCAGTCCACCAGCTTCGGCGGGAAGATACAATGAGCAGTTCTTC.

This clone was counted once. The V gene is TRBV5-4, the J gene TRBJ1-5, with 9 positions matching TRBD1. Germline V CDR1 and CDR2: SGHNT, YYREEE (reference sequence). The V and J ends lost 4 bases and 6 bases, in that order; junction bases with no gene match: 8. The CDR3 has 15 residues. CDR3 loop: CASSPPGTGFQPQHF. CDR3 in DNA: TGTGCCAGCAGCCCCCCCGGGACAGGGTTTCAGCCCCAGCATTTT.

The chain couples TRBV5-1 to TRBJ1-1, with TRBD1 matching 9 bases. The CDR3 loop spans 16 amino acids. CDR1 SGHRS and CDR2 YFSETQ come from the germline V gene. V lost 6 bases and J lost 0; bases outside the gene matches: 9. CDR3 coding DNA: TGCGCCAGCAAGGAGTGGACAGGGGCAATGAACACTGAAGCTTTCTTT. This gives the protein CASKEWTGAMNTEAFF. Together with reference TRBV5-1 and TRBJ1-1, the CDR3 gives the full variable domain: KAGVTQTPRYLIKTRGQQVTLSCSPISGHRSVSWYQQTPGQGLQFLFEYFSETQRNKGNFPGRFSGRQFSNSRSEMNVSTLELGDSALYLCASKEWTGAMNTEAFFGQGTRLTVV.

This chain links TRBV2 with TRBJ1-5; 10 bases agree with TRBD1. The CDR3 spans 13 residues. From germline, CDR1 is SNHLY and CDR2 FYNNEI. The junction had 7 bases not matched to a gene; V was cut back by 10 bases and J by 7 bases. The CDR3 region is CAIRQGAGQPQHF. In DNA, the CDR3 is TGTGCCATAAGACAGGGGGCAGGGCAGCCCCAGCATTTT. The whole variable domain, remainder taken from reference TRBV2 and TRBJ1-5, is EPEVTQTPSHQVTQMGQEVILRCVPISNHLYFYWYRQILGQKVEFLVSFYNNEISEKSEIFDDQFSVERPDGSNFTLKIRSTKLEDSAMYFCAIRQGAGQPQHFGDGTRLSIL.